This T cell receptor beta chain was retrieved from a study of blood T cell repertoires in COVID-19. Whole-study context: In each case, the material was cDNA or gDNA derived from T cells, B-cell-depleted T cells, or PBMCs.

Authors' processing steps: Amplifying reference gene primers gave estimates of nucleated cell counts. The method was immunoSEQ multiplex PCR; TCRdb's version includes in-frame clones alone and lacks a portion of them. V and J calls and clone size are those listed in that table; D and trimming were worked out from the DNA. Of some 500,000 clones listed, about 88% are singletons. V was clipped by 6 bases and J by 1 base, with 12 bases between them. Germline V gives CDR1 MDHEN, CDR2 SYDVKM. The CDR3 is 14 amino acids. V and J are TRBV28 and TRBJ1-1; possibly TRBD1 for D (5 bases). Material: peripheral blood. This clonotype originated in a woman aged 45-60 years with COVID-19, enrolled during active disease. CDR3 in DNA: TGTGCCAGCAGGCTTCCGACAGCGAACACTGAAGCTTTCTTT. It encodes CASRLPTANTEAFF.